This T cell receptor beta chain came from a study of blood T cell repertoires in COVID-19. Study at large: Acute and convalescent COVID-19 specimens originated in the United States, Italy and Spain. T cells, B-cell-depleted T cells, or PBMCs provided the cDNA or gDNA that served as material.

Original handling: Amplifying reference gene primers gave estimates of nucleated cell counts. Profiled with immunoSEQ multiplex PCR; TCRdb holds only in-frame clones, not every one. Clonal size and the V and J genes are those of that table, whereas D and trimming came from the DNA. The sample holds fewer than 110,000 clones, 91% seen once. The V gene's germline CDR1 is LNHDA and CDR2 SQIVND (reference sequence). V trimming: 7 bases; J trimming: 1 base; junction bases outside the gene matches: 3. The CDR3 contains 14 residues. The specimen sequenced was peripheral blood. This receptor was identified in a man in his fifties or sixties with acute or convalescent COVID-19. The V and J genes are TRBV19 and TRBJ1-1; 10 nucleotides line up with TRBD1. CDR3 residues: CASIRDRGNTEAFF. The DNA of the CDR3 is TGTGCCAGTATCCGGGACAGGGGGAACACTGAAGCTTTCTTT.